There are a few counts of the clone carrying this TCR beta chain. The antigen remains undetermined. From germline, CDR1 is LGHNA and CDR2 YSLEER. The CDR3 consists of 14 residues. Deletions cut 5 bases from V and 7 bases from J, with 14 bases between. These data come from a study of T-cell memory formation after mild COVID-19. Study-level background: In these data, TCR clusters were largely donor specific. Study-level results: Pre-infection memory carried some responding clones, suggesting that cross-reactive memory joined. Whereas later expanders leaned CD4+, clones contracting day 15 to 85 showed a balanced CD4/CD8 makeup.

TCRalpha and TCRbeta libraries used 5'RACE with constant-segment primers and UMIs. TCRdb fed the 5' RACE reads into MiXCR, producing one record per CDR3 protein. Found here are some 69,000 distinct CDR3 sequences, 16% of them singletons; the top ten hold around 31%. The J gene is TRBJ2-2, the V gene TRBV4-3; D is uncertain. The receptor's source is an adult woman who had mild COVID-19 (a few samples of this study predate the infection). Cell type and time point are not known. The sample comprised PBMCs or a T cell subset sorted from them (not recorded which). The CDR3 reads CASSGLWVGGELFF. The DNA for the CDR3 is TGCGCCAGCAGCGGCCTATGGGTGGGCGGGGAGCTGTTTTTT.